This T cell receptor beta chain emerged from a study of control samples from healthy donors and cancer patients. Generated by immunoSEQ multiplex PCR, the TCRdb table keeps only in-frame clones and is missing some. This sample yields fewer than 200,000 clones, of which roughly 92% are seen a single time; about 1.4% belongs to the top ten. Germline loops: CDR1 SGHRS, CDR2 YFSETQ. The V and J ends lost 5 bases and 4 bases, in that order; junction bases with no gene match: 7. The CDR3 contains 15 residues. The sample taken for sequencing was blood. The TCR comes from a man in his thirties or forties in good health. The gene calls are TRBV5-1 and TRBJ1-3, with 9 nucleotides matching TRBD1. The CDR3 reads CASRVGQGQGNTIYF. The CDR3 region has the DNA TGCGCCAGCAGGGTGGGACAGGGCCAGGGAAACACCATATATTTT.